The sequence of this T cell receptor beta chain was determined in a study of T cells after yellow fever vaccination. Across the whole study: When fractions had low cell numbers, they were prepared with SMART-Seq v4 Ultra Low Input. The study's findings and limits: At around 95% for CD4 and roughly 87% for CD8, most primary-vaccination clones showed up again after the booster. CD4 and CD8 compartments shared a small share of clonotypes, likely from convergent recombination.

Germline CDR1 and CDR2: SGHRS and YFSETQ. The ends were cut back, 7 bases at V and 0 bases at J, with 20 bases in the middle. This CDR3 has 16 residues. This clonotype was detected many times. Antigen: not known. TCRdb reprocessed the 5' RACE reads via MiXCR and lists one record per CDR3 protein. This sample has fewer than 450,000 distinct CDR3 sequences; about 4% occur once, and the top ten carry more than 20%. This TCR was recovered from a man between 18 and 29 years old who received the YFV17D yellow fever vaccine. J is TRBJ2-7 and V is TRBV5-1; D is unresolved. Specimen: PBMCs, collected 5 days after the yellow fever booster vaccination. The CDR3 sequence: CASFEFPGKDSYEQYV. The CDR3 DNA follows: TGCGCCAGCTTCGAATTTCCCGGAAAGGACTCCTACGAGCAGTACGTC.